The 19 T cell receptor beta chains presented below share a single source sample, sequenced in a study of T cells after yellow fever vaccination. From the 5' RACE reads, TCRdb called clonotypes with MiXCR, one entry per CDR3 protein. The repertoire holds 500,000 to 650,000 distinct CDR3 sequences, with approximately 13% as singletons. The specimen was PBMCs, collected on the day of the yellow fever booster vaccination. The receptors originated from a man younger than 40 who received the YFV17D yellow fever vaccine.

In its sample, this clonotype was seen a few times. V and J are TRBV28 and TRBJ1-1, with D tentatively TRBD1 (6 bases). This CDR3 is 15 amino acids long. Germline CDR1 is MDHEN and CDR2 is SYDVKM. Trimming left V 3 bases short and J 1 base short, with 12 bases between. This chain's CDR3 is CASSFAGAGNTEAFF. The DNA of the CDR3 is TGTGCCAGCAGTTTTGCAGGGGCAGGGAACACTGAAGCTTTCTTT.

In nucleotides, the CDR3 is TGTGCCAGCAGCTTAGGTGGGGGACTAGCGCCCACAGATACGCAGTATTTT. Protein: CASSLGGGLAPTDTQYF. The chain links TRBV7-8 to TRBJ2-3; 10 bases are shared with TRBD2. This CDR3 spans 17 amino acids. The germline V gene has CDR1 SGHVS and CDR2 FQNEAQ. The ends lost 1 base at V and 2 bases at J; junction bases unmatched: 6.

This clonotype has only one observation. CDR3 protein: CANRFVCSNEQYF. The CDR3 bases are TGTGCCAACCGCTTCGTTTGCAGTAACGAGCAGTACTTC. The chain uses TRBV7-6 and TRBJ2-7; unclear D gene. Trimming left V 10 bases short and J 5 bases short, with 18 bases between. The CDR3 contains 13 residues. Germline loops: CDR1 SGHVS, CDR2 FNYEAQ.

The J gene is TRBJ2-7, the V gene TRBV6-2 or TRBV6-3; possibly TRBD2 for D (6 bases). This CDR3 comprises 14 residues. CDR1 is MNHEY and CDR2 is SVGEGT in the germline V gene. V shed 2 bases and J shed 5 bases, with 13 bases lying between them. The CDR3 protein is CASSYRLARHEQYF. The CDR3 DNA is TGTGCCAGCAGTTACCGTCTAGCGAGGCACGAGCAGTACTTC.

This clonotype appeared a few times. V is TRBV7-8 and J is TRBJ1-2; the D is unclear. CDR1 is SGHVS and CDR2 is FQNEAQ in the germline V gene. Trimming took off 5 bases at V and 2 bases at J, with 15 bases between the two ends. The CDR3 is 15 residues long. CDR3 DNA: TGTGCCAGCAGCCACTGGATTGGGCGGAACTATGGCTACACCTTC. Encoded protein: CASSHWIGRNYGYTF.

This clonotype was seen a handful of times. The CDR3 reads CSARSGGFLSGNTIYF. The DNA of the CDR3 is TGCAGTGCTAGATCCGGGGGCTTCTTATCTGGAAACACCATATATTTT. The V gene is TRBV20-1, the J gene TRBJ1-3, with TRBD1 as a possible D gene (6 bases). Germline CDR1 DFQATT, CDR2 SNEGSKA (reference sequence). There are 16 residues in the CDR3. Trimming took 2 bases from V and 1 from J, leaving 15 bases between them.

This clonotype appeared many times. V gene TRBV7-2 combines with J gene TRBJ2-3, with 8 bases lining up with TRBD1. V shed 6 bases and J 2 bases; nucleotides not matched to a gene: 4. CDR1 is SGHTA and CDR2 is FQGNSA in the germline V gene. This CDR3 contains 14 residues. This chain's CDR3 is CASSLDRDTDTQYF. The CDR3 nucleotides are TGTGCCAGCAGTTTGGACAGGGACACAGATACGCAGTATTTT.

The chain has TRBV9 and TRBJ2-1; TRBD2 matches 8 bases. Germline CDR1 reads SGDLS; CDR2 reads YYNGEE. The CDR3 extends over 15 amino acids. V lost 1 base to trimming and J lost 4 bases; unmatched junction nucleotides: 4. CDR3 in amino acids: CASSVPTSGYNEQFF. The CDR3 DNA reads as TGTGCCAGCAGCGTACCTACTAGCGGATACAATGAGCAGTTCTTC.

The chain links TRBV7-2 to TRBJ2-6; D is undetermined. CDR1 and CDR2 (germline): SGHTA, FQGNSA. V lost 5 bases and J 0 bases, leaving 11 bases between the germline ends. This CDR3 region has 16 residues. The CDR3 protein is CASSHPTSSGANVLTF. CDR3 sequence (DNA): TGTGCCAGCAGCCACCCGACGAGCTCTGGGGCCAACGTCCTGACTTTC.

The CDR3 bases are TGCGCCAGCAGCCGGGCGGGTAACGTGTACGAGCAGTACTTC. It is translated as CASSRAGNVYEQYF. V gene TRBV5-1 combines with J gene TRBJ2-7; D may be TRBD2 (5 bases). V lost 4 bases and J 4 bases, leaving 15 bases between the germline ends. Germline V gene data show CDR1 as SGHRS and CDR2 as YFSETQ. The CDR3 spans 14 residues.

Only a few counts were recorded for this clonotype. CDR3 DNA: TGTGCCAGCAGTTACTCTCCCCGGGACAGGGGGCCCAGTGAGCAGTTCTTC. This sequence encodes CASSYSPRDRGPSEQFF. The chain recombines TRBV6-5 with TRBJ2-1, with 12 bases identical to TRBD1. Unmatched junction bases numbered 9, after V lost 0 bases and J lost 9 bases. The CDR3 sequence is 17 residues long. The germline CDR1 and CDR2 sequences are MNHEY and SVGAGI.

This clonotype was picked up a small number of times. The rearrangement uses TRBV4-2 and TRBJ2-7, with TRBD1 identical over 7 bases. The CDR3 spans 17 residues. V shed 4 bases and J 0 bases; nucleotides not matched to a gene: 12. CDR1 and CDR2 from the germline V gene are LGHNA and YNFKEQ. The CDR3 nucleotides are TGTGCCAGCAGCCCCCGCGACAGAAGGGACAGCTCCTACGAGCAGTACTTC. It codes for CASSPRDRRDSSYEQYF.

The chain couples TRBV18 to TRBJ2-1; D is undetermined. The CDR3 is 13 residues long. Deletions cut 2 bases from V and 4 bases from J, with 6 bases between. From germline, CDR1 is KGHSH and CDR2 LQKENI. The CDR3 region has the DNA TGTGCCAGCTCACCATCCTATTACAATGAGCAGTTCTTC. Its translation is CASSPSYYNEQFF.

In this sample, this clonotype turned up a few times. The CDR3, as DNA: TGTGCCAGTAGTATAGATCTGGACAAGCCCTGGGAAGCTTTCTTT. As protein: CASSIDLDKPWEAFF. This chain uses TRBV19 with TRBJ1-1, with D possibly being TRBD1 (5 bases). The CDR3 consists of 15 residues. V shed 0 bases and J shed 8 bases, with 16 bases lying between them. In germline, CDR1 is LNHDA, CDR2 SQIVND (reference sequence).

A few counts support this clonotype. The chain carries TRBV12-3 or TRBV12-4 and TRBJ2-1; D ambiguous. The CDR3 extends over 12 amino acids. Trimming stripped 3 bases from V and 7 bases from J, with 7 bases between. The chain's CDR3 is CASSFGRNEQFF. CDR3 in DNA: TGTGCCAGCAGTTTTGGTCGGAATGAGCAGTTCTTC.

The gene calls are TRBV5-4 and TRBJ2-7; tentatively, D is TRBD2 (6 bases). CDR1 and CDR2 from the germline V gene are SGHNT and YYREEE (reference sequence). This CDR3 has 16 amino acids. Trimming took off 2 bases at V and 6 bases at J, with 21 bases between the two ends. The CDR3 DNA sequence: TGTGCCAGCAGCTTTGACGTGGGCGGGACCGACGCCGAGCAGTACTTC. Residues: CASSFDVGGTDAEQYF.

This chain uses TRBV3-1 with TRBJ2-7; 9 bases are shared with TRBD2. With V trimmed by 4 bases and J by 6 bases, 13 bases remained unmatched. CDR3 size: 16 residues. Looked up from germline, CDR1 is LGHDT and CDR2 is YNNKEL (reference sequence). The CDR3 nucleotides read TGTGCCAGCAGCCTCCGGGTAGCGGGAGATGTAGGCGAGCAGTACTTC. It encodes CASSLRVAGDVGEQYF.

The chain carries TRBV7-2 and TRBJ1-5, with 8 bases matching TRBD1. The CDR3 extends over 15 amino acids. The germline V gene encodes CDR1 SGHTA and CDR2 FQGNSA. The junction had 5 bases not matched to a gene; V was cut back by 1 base and J by 6 bases. The CDR3 DNA sequence: TGTGCCAGCAGCTTAGAGGACAGGGTTGGTCAGCCCCAGCATTTT. Protein: CASSLEDRVGQPQHF.

The V gene is TRBV7-2, the J gene TRBJ1-6, with a tentative D call TRBD1 (5 bases). With 8 bases removed from V and 1 base from J, the gap between germline ends came to 12 bases. The CDR3 has 15 residues. Germline V CDR1 and CDR2: SGHTA, FQGNSA. In nucleotides, the CDR3 is TGTGCCAGCCGCACAGGCGTATCCTATAATTCACCCCTCCACTTT. It specifies CASRTGVSYNSPLHF.